This T cell receptor (beta chain) was identified in a study of CD8 T cells in Susac syndrome. Remarks on this clonotype: This likely comes from a read error, as the CDR3 has no conserved phenylalanine or tryptophan at its end.

Purification of the CD8+ and CD4+ T cells relied on negative isolation, and TEMRA cells underwent FACS enrichment. RNA, at about 0.45 to 1 ug, was reverse transcribed with random hexamers. TCR beta CDR3 was amplified by immunoSEQ covering 54 Vbeta and 13 Jbeta. Each CDR3 protein gets one entry after TCRdb re-called the immunoSEQ multiplex PCR reads with MiXCR. Found here are around 130,000 distinct CDR3 sequences, roughly 95% of them singletons; the top ten hold over 0.1%. J was trimmed by 5 bases and V by 4 bases; bases with no gene match: 13. From germline, CDR1 is GTSNPN and CDR2 SVGIG (reference sequence). The CDR3 has 15 amino acids.

This receptor was identified in a human donor with multiple sclerosis. The V gene is TRBV30, the J gene TRBJ2-5; 7 bases fit TRBD1. The sequenced material came from CD4+ T cells from PBMCs. CDR3 region: CAWNRQGPWRETQYS. The CDR3 DNA is TGTGCCTGGAATAGACAGGGACCGTGGCGGGAGACCCAGTACTCC.